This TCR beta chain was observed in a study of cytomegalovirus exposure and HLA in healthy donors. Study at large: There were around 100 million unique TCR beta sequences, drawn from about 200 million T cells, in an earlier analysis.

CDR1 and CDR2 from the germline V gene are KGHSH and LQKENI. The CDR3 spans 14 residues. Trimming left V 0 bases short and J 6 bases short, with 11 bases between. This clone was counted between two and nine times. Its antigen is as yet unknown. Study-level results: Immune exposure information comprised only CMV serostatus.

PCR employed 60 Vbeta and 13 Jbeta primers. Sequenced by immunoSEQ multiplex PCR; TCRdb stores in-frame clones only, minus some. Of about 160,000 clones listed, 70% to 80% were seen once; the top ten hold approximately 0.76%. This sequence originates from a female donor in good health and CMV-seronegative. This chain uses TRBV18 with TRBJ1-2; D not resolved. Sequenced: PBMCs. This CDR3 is CASSPPERPNGYTF. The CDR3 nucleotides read TGTGCCAGCTCACCACCCGAGCGGCCCAATGGCTACACCTTC.